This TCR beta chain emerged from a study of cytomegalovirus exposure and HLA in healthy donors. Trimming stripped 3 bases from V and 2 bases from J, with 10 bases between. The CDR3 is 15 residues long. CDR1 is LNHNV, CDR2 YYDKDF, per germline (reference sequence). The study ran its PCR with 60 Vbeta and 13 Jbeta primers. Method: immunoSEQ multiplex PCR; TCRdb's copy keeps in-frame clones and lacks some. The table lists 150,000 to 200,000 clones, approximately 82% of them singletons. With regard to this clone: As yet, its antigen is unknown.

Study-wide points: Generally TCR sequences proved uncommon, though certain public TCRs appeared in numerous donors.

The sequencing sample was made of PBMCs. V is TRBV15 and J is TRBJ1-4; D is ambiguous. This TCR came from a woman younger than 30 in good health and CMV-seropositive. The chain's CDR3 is CATSRTGSTNEKLFF. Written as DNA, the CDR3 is TGTGCCACCAGCAGGACCGGGTCTACTAATGAAAAACTGTTTTTT.